This T cell receptor (beta chain) was identified during a study of cytomegalovirus exposure and HLA in healthy donors. The study, taken as a whole, reports: CMV antigen specificity of a few CMV-associated chains was confirmed in vitro.

Sequencing used immunoSEQ multiplex PCR; TCRdb keeps in-frame clones, though not all of them. The sample consists of approximately 300,000 clones, roughly 90% of them appearing once. About this clone: Its antigen is not identified.

Trimming pared 5 bases from V and 5 bases from J, leaving 18 bases between. Germline CDR1 reads MNHNS; CDR2 reads SASEGT. The CDR3 sequence is 15 residues long. Source material: PBMCs. The clonotype was recovered from a woman aged 25 to 39 in good health and CMV-seropositive. The rearrangement links TRBV6-1 to TRBJ1-1, with no clear D. The CDR3 is CASSSNGVVYTEAFF. The CDR3 bases are TGTGCCAGCAGTTCAAACGGGGTTGTGTATACTGAAGCTTTCTTT.